One T cell receptor (beta chain) is described in this entry. TCRdb keeps only in-frame clones here, not all; method: immunoSEQ multiplex PCR. The sample contains around 2,000,000 clones, about 92% of which appear only once. Per germline, CDR1 SEHNR and CDR2 FQNEAQ (reference sequence). V lost 5 bases, J lost 4 bases, and 10 bases stayed unmatched. This CDR3 is built from 16 residues. Cells designated naive CD8 were CD45RO-negative and were positively selected for CCR7, with terminally differentiated effector memory CD45RA+ cells excluded. The study drew its donors from healthy HIV-negative adults without recent acute infections or vaccinations. This record comes from a study of shared clonotypes between healthy human individuals.

The receptor comes from a man aged 18 to 35 in good health. Some clones in this sample may be carry-over from other donors' samples. The chain couples TRBV7-9 to TRBJ2-1; 8 positions match TRBD1. The sequenced sample was naive CD8+ T cells from PBMCs. CDR3 amino acids: CASSPLDRVLYNEQFF. Written as DNA, the CDR3 is TGTGCCAGCAGCCCCTTGGACAGGGTCCTTTACAATGAGCAGTTCTTC. The full variable domain, with the rest looked up from reference TRBV7-9 and TRBJ2-1, is DTGVSQNPRHKITKRGQNVTFRCDPISEHNRLYWYRQTLGQGPEFLTYFQNEAQLEKSRLLSDRFSAERPKGSFSTLEIQRTEQGDSAMYLCASSPLDRVLYNEQFFGPGTRLTVL.